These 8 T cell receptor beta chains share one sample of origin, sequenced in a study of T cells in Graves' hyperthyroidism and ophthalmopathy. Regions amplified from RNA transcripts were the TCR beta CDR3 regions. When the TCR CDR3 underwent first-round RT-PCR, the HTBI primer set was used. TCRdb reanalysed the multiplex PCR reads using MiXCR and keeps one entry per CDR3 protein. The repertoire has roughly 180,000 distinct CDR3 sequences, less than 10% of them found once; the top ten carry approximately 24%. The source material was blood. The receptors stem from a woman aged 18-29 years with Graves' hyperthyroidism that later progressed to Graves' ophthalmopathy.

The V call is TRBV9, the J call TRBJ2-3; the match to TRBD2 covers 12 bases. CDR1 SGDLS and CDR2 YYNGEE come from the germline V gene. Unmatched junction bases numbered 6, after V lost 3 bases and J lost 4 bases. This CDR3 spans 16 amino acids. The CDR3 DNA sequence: TGTGCCAGCAGCGGTCTAGCGGGGGGGCCTTCAGATACGCAGTATTTT. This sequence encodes CASSGLAGGPSDTQYF.

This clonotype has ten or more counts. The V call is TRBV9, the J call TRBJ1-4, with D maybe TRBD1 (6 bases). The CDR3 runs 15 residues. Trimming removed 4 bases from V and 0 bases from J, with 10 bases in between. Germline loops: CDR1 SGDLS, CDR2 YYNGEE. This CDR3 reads CASSFRTATNEKLFF. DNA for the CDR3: TGTGCCAGCAGCTTCAGGACAGCAACTAATGAAAAACTGTTTTTT.

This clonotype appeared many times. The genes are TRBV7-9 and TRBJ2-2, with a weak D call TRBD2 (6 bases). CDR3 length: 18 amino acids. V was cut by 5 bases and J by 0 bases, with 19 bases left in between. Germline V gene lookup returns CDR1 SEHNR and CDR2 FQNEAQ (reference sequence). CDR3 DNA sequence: TGTGCCAGCAGCCCGGGGGTCGGCGGGGTCTCGAACACCGGGGAGCTGTTTTTT. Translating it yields CASSPGVGGVSNTGELFF. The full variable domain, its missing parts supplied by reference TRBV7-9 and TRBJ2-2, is DTGVSQNPRHKITKRGQNVTFRCDPISEHNRLYWYRQTLGQGPEFLTYFQNEAQLEKSRLLSDRFSAERPKGSFSTLEIQRTEQGDSAMYLCASSPGVGGVSNTGELFFGEGSRLTVL.

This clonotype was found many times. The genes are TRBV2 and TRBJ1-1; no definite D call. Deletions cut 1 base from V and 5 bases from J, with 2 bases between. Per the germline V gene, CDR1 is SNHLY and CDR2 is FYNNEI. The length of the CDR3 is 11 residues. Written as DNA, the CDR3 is TGTGCCAGCAGTGAAGGGACTGAAGCTTTCTTT. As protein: CASSEGTEAFF.

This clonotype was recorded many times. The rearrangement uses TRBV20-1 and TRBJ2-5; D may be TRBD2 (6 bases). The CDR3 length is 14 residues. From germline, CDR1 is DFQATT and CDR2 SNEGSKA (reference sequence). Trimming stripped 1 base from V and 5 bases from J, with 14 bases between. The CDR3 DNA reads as TGCAGTGCTAGAGGGGCGGCGGGGACGGAGACCCAGTACTTC. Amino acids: CSARGAAGTETQYF.

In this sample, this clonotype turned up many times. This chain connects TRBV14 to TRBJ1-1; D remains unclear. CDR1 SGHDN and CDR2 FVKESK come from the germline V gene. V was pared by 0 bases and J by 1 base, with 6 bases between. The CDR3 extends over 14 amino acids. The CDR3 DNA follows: TGTGCCAGCAGCCAAGAAACGGCGAACACTGAAGCTTTCTTT. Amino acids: CASSQETANTEAFF.

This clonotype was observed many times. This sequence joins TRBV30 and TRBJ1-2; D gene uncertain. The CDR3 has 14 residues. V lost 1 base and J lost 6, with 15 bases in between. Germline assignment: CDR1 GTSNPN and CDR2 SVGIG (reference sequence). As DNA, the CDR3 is TGTGCCTGGAGTGGTGACGAACTGTTGGATGGCTACACCTTC. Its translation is CAWSGDELLDGYTF. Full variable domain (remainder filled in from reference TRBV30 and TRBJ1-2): SQTIHQWPATLVQPVGSPLSLECTVEGTSNPNLYWYRQAAGRGLQLLFYSVGIGQISSEVPQNLSASRPQDRQFILSSKKLLLSDSGFYLCAWSGDELLDGYTFGSGTRLTVV.

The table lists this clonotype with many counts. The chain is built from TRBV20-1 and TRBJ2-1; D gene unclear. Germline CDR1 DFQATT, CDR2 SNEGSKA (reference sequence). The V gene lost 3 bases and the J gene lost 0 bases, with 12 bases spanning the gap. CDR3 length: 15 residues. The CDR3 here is CSARSLRSSYNEQFF. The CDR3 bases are TGCAGTGCTAGGTCACTCCGGAGCTCCTACAATGAGCAGTTCTTC.